The T cell receptor (beta chain) described here comes from a study of T cells after yellow fever vaccination. Looking at the study overall: Libraries from low-cell-number fractions were prepared with the SMART-Seq v4 Ultra Low Input RNA kit.

There are many counts of this clonotype. Its antigen is unidentified. This CDR3 has 14 residues. Germline loops: CDR1 DFQATT, CDR2 SNEGSKA (reference sequence). Deletions cut 8 bases from V and 0 bases from J, with 16 bases between. Universal primer sites and UMIs were introduced during 5'RACE template-switching synthesis of TCR cDNA. MiXCR was run by TCRdb on the 5' RACE reads, yielding one entry per CDR3 protein. Of hundreds of thousands of distinct CDR3 sequences listed, 6% to 8% are singletons. Study-level findings and limits: Researchers report a weaker secondary response that nonetheless peaked faster, day 5 versus 15. Post-booster reappearance was seen for most primary-vaccination clones (about 96% CD4, around 90% CD8).

Here the sequenced sample was PBMCs, taken 5 days after the yellow fever booster vaccination. The TCR comes from a man aged 25 to 40 who received the YFV17D yellow fever vaccine. J is TRBJ2-5 and V is TRBV20-1; tentatively, D is TRBD1 or TRBD2 (5 bases each). CDR3 in amino acids: CSRSGWGYQETQYF. The CDR3 DNA reads as TGCAGTCGGTCCGGATGGGGGTACCAAGAGACCCAGTACTTC.